This is a list of T cell receptor beta chains from one sample in a study of blood T cell repertoires in COVID-19. Generated by immunoSEQ multiplex PCR, the TCRdb table keeps only in-frame clones and is missing some. The table has 150,000 or so clones, less than 90% seen once; the top ten hold 30% to 45%. The sequencing input was peripheral blood. The source of these receptors is a human donor in a cohort sampled during active COVID-19. The CDR3 runs from the conserved cysteine through the conserved F or W. The D gene is left open where the match is weak. Size values are once, few and many counts, or a class for expanded clones, and some rows have none.

V gene	J gene	clone size	D gene	CDR3 protein	CDR3 DNA
TRBV9	TRBJ1-3	.	.	CASSSAGSSFSGNTIYF	TGTGCCAGCAGCTCAGCAGGCAGCAGCTTCTCTGGAAACACCATATATTTT
TRBV12-5	TRBJ2-7	.	.	CASGFVGAHEQYF	TGTGCTAGTGGTTTTGTAGGGGCCCACGAGCAGTACTTC
TRBV7-9	TRBJ2-7	.	TRBD1	CAYQGAGEQYF	TGTGCCTACCAGGGGGCGGGCGAGCAGTACTTC
TRBV7-2	TRBJ2-2	.	.	CASSYQGTGELFF	TGTGCCAGCAGCTATCAGGGCACCGGGGAGCTGTTTTTT
TRBV4-1	TRBJ1-3	.	.	CASSQGDYSGNTIYF	TGCGCCAGCAGCCAGGGCGATTACTCTGGAAACACCATATATTTT
TRBV7-2	TRBJ2-2	.	TRBD2	CASSLPSRGGGEYTGELFF	TGTGCCAGCAGCTTACCCTCCCGTGGCGGGGGGGAATACACCGGGGAGCTGTTTTTT
TRBV19	TRBJ1-2	.	TRBD1	CASSPRDRPYGYTF	TGTGCCAGTAGTCCCCGGGACAGGCCTTATGGCTACACCTTC
TRBV19	TRBJ2-1	.	.	CASRREYNEQFF	TGTGCCAGTAGAAGGGAGTACAATGAGCAGTTCTTC
TRBV6-5	TRBJ2-7	.	TRBD1	CASSYGTVGDEQYF	TGTGCCAGCAGTTACGGGACAGTGGGGGACGAGCAGTACTTC
TRBV30	TRBJ1-3	.	.	CAWSAQNTIYF	TGTGCCTGGAGTGCCCAGAACACCATATATTTT
TRBV12-3/TRBV12-4	TRBJ2-7	.	.	CASRTTGMGEQYF	TGTGCCAGCAGAACTACAGGTATGGGCGAGCAGTACTTC
TRBV6-6	TRBJ1-2	.	.	CASSLQGNYGYTF	TGTGCCAGCAGTCTACAGGGTAACTATGGCTACACCTTC
TRBV5-1	TRBJ2-2	.	TRBD1	CASSLGATGVFAGELFF	TGCGCCAGCAGCTTGGGGGCTACAGGGGTTTTCGCCGGGGAGCTGTTTTTT
TRBV19	TRBJ1-1	.	.	CASRAGLLNTEAFF	TGTGCCAGTAGGGCTGGCCTGCTGAACACTGAAGCTTTCTTT
TRBV30	TRBJ1-3	.	.	CAWSGGTSGNTIYF	TGTGCCTGGAGCGGGGGGACCTCTGGAAACACCATATATTTT
TRBV23-1	TRBJ2-5	.	TRBD1	CAPRTGAQETQYF	TGCGCCCCCAGGACAGGGGCGCAAGAGACCCAGTACTTC
TRBV7-8	TRBJ1-5	once	.	CASSPGAGNQPQHF	TGTGCCAGCAGCCCAGGGGCGGGCAATCAGCCCCAGCATTTT
TRBV10-3	TRBJ1-1	.	.	CAIMGGTNTEAFF	TGTGCCATCATGGGGGGAACTAACACTGAAGCTTTCTTT
TRBV5-4	TRBJ2-2	.	.	CASSLDGSTNTGELFF	TGTGCCAGCAGCTTGGACGGTAGCACGAACACCGGGGAGCTGTTTTTT
TRBV28	TRBJ1-2	.	TRBD1	CASRRLDRGQDYGYTF	TGTGCCAGCAGACGCTTGGACAGGGGGCAGGACTATGGCTACACCTTC
TRBV5-6	TRBJ1-1	.	TRBD1	CASSSDYRTGETEAFF	TGTGCCAGCAGCTCGGATTATCGGACAGGGGAAACTGAAGCTTTCTTT
TRBV7-2	TRBJ1-3	.	.	CASSPGGGGIGNTIYF	TGTGCCAGCAGCCCGGGGGGTGGAGGGATAGGAAACACCATATATTTT
TRBV6-2/TRBV6-3	TRBJ1-1	.	TRBD1	CASSYSIDREGTEAFF	TGTGCCAGCAGTTACTCGATCGACAGGGAAGGCACTGAAGCTTTCTTT
TRBV19	TRBJ1-4	.	.	CASSITGMRREKLFF	TGTGCCAGTAGTATTACAGGGATGAGGCGGGAAAAACTGTTTTTT
TRBV5-4	TRBJ2-3	.	.	CASSADLTAQYF	TGTGCCAGCAGCGCCGACCTGACTGCGCAGTATTTT
TRBV7-9	TRBJ1-5	.	.	CAIQGLSNQPQHF	TGTGCCATCCAGGGTTTGAGCAATCAGCCCCAGCATTTT
TRBV28	TRBJ2-2	medium-sized	TRBD1	CASSLGVGQGDTGELFF	TGTGCCAGCAGTTTAGGGGTAGGACAGGGGGACACCGGGGAGCTGTTTTTT
TRBV4-3	TRBJ2-1	.	TRBD2	CASSNRLGTGGEQFF	TGCGCCAGCAGCAACCGTCTCGGGACGGGAGGTGAGCAGTTCTTC
TRBV19	TRBJ1-2	.	TRBD1	CAAHGGQIYGYTF	TGTGCCGCTCATGGGGGACAGATCTATGGCTACACCTTC
TRBV12-5	TRBJ2-3	.	TRBD2	CASGPPGLAASTDTQYF	TGTGCTAGTGGTCCCCCGGGACTAGCGGCTAGCACAGATACGCAGTATTTT
TRBV5-1	TRBJ2-5	.	TRBD1	CASSPRGLGETQYF	TGCGCCAGCAGCCCCAGGGGGTTGGGTGAGACCCAGTACTTC
TRBV19	TRBJ1-2	.	TRBD1	CASSSRDSSNYGYTF	TGTGCCAGTAGTAGCAGGGACAGTTCTAACTATGGCTACACCTTC
TRBV3-1/TRBV3-2	TRBJ2-1	.	.	CASSQDLKQGRYNEQFF	TGTGCCAGCAGCCAAGATCTCAAACAGGGTCGCTACAATGAGCAGTTCTTC
TRBV10-3	TRBJ2-7	.	TRBD1	CAITGQGGNEQYF	TGTGCCATCACGGGACAGGGGGGAAACGAGCAGTACTTC
TRBV6-1	TRBJ2-7	.	.	CASSEGHSSSYEQYF	TGTGCCAGCAGTGAGGGGCACTCCTCCTCCTACGAGCAGTACTTC